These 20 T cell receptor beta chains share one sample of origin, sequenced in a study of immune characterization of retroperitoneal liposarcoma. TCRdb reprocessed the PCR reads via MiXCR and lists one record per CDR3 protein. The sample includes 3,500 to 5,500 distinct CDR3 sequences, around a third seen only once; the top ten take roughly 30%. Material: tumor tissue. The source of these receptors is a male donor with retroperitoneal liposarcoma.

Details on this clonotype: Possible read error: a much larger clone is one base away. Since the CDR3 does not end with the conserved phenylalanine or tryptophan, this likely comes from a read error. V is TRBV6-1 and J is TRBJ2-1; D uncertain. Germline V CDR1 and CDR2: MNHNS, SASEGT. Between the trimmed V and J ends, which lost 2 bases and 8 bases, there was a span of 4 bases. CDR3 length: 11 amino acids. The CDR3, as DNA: TGTGCCAGCAGTGAAAGGGATGAGCAGTTCGTC. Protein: CASSERDEQFV.

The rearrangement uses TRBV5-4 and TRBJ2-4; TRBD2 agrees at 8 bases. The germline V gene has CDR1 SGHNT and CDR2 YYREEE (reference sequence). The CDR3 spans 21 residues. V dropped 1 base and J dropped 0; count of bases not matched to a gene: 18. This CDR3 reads CASSLSSESGRIRVAKNIQYF. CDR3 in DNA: TGTGCCAGCAGCTTGAGTAGCGAAAGCGGGAGAATTAGGGTAGCCAAAAACATTCAGTACTTC. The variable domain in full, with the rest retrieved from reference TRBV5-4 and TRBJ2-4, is ETGVTQSPTHLIKTRGQQVTLRCSSQSGHNTVSWYQQALGQGPQFIFQYYREEENGRGNFPPRFSGLQFPNYSSELNVNALELDDSALYLCASSLSSESGRIRVAKNIQYFGAGTRLSVL.

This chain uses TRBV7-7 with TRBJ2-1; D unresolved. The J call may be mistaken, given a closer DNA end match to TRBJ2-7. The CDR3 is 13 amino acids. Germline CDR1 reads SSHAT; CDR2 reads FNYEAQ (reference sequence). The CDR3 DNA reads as TGTGCCAGCAGCCCCCTATCTGGCAGCGAGCAGTACTTC. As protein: CASSPLSGSEQYF.

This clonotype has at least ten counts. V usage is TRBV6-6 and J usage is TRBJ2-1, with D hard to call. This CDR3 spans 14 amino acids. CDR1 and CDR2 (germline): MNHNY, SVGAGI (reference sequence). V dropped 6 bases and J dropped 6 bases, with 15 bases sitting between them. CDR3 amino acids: CASSYGLTSNEQFF. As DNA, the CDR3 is TGTGCCAGCAGCTACGGGTTGACCTCCAATGAGCAGTTCTTC.

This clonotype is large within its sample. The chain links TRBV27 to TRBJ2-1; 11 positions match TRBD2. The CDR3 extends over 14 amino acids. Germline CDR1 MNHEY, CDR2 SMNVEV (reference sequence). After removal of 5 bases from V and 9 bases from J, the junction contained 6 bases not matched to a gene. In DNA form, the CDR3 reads TGTGCCAGCAGTCTCGTAGCGGGAGGGCGTGAGCAGTTCTTC. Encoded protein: CASSLVAGGREQFF.

The CDR3: CASSPRRSEFSYNEQFF. CDR3 DNA sequence: TGCGCCAGCAGCCCCCGCCGGTCGGAGTTCTCCTACAATGAGCAGTTCTTC. The V call is TRBV4-1, the J call TRBJ2-1; D is undetermined. Per the germline V gene, CDR1 is MGHRA and CDR2 is YSYEKL. The CDR3 runs 17 residues. V was shortened by 4 bases and J by 0 bases, with 16 bases between the two germline ends.

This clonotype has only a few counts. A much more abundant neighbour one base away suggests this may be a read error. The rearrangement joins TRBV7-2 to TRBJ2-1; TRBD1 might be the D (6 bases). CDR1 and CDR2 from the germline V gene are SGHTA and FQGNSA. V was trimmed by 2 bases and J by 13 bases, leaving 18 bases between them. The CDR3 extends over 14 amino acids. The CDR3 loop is CASSLTGPQETQFF. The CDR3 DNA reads TGTGCCAGCAGCTTAACAGGGCCCCAAGAGACCCAGTTCTTC. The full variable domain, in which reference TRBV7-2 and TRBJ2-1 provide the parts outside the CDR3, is GAGVSQSPSNKVTEKGKDVELRCDPISGHTALYWYRQSLGQGLEFLIYFQGNSAPDKSGLPSDRFSAERTGGSVSTLTIQRTQQEDSAVYLCASSLTGPQETQFFGPGTRLTVL.

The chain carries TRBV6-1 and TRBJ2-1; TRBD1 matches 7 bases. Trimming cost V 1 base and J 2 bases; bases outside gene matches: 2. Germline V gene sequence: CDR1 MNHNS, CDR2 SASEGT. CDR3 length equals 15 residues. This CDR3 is CASSEEGATYNEQFF. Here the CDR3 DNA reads TGTGCCAGCAGTGAAGAGGGGGCAACCTACAATGAGCAGTTCTTC.

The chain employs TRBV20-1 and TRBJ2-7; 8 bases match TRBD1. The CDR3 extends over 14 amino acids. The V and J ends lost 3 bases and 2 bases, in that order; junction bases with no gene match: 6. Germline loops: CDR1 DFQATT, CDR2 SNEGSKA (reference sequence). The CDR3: CSARQGAITYEQYF. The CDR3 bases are TGCAGTGCTAGGCAGGGGGCGATTACCTACGAGCAGTACTTC.

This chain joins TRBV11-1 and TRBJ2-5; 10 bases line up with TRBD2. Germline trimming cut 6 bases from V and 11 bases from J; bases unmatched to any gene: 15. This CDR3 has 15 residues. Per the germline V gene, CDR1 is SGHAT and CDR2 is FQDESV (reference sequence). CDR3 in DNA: TGTGCCAGCAGGGCGACTGCTAGCGGGAGCTATGAGCAGTACTTC. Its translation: CASRATASGSYEQYF.

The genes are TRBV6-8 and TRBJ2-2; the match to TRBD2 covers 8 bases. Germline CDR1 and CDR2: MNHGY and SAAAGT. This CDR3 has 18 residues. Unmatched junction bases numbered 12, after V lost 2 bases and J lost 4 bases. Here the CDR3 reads CASSYTSGTRAVTGELFF. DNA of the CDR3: TGTGCCAGCAGTTACACCTCCGGGACTAGGGCCGTCACCGGGGAGCTGTTTTTT.

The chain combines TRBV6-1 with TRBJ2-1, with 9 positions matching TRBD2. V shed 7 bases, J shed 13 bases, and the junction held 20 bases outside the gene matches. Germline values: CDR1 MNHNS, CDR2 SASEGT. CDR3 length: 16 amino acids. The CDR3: CASTIISGSGGQTQFF. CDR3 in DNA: TGTGCCAGCACCATTATTAGCGGGAGTGGCGGACAGACCCAGTTCTTC.

Here the CDR3 DNA reads TGTGCCAGCAGTGCCGGGACTAGCGGGCTCTTCAATGAGCAGTACTTC. Translated, it gives CASSAGTSGLFNEQYF. J is TRBJ2-5 and V is TRBV6-1; 12 bases align to TRBD2. V lost 4 bases to trimming and J lost 11 bases; unmatched junction nucleotides: 14. Germline V gives CDR1 MNHNS, CDR2 SASEGT. The CDR3 consists of 16 residues.

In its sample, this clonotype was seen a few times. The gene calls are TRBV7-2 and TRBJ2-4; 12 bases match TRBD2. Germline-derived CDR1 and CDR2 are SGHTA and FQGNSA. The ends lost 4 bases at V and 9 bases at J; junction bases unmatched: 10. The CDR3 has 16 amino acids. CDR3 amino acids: CASSSRTSGTYSIQYF. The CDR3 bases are TGTGCCAGCAGCTCCCGGACTAGCGGGACCTACTCCATTCAGTACTTC.

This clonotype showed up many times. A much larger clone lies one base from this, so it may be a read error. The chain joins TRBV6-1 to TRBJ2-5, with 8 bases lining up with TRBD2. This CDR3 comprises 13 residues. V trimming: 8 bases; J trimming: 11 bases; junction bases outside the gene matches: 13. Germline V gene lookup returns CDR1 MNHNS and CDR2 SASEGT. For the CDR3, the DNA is TGTGCCAGCCAGAGACTAGCGTTCTATGAGCAGTACTTC. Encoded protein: CASQRLAFYEQYF.

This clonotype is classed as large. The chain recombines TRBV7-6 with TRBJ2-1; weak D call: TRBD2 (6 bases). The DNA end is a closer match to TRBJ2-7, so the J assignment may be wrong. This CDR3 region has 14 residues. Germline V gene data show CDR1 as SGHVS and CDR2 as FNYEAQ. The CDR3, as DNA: TGTGCCAGCAGCGCCGGGACTGGGACCTACGAGCAGTACTTC. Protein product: CASSAGTGTYEQYF.

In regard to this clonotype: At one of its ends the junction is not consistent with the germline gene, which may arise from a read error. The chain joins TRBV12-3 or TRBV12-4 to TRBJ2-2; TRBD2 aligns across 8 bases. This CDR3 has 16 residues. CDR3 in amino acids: CASSHTLAVNTRELFF. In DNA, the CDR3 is TGTGCCAGCAGTCATACACTAGCGGTAAACACCAGGGAGCTGTTTTTT.

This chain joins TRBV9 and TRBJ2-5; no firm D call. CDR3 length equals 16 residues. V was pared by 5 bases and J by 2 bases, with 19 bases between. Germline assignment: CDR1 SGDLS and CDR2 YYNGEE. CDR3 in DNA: TGTGCCAGCAGTGCTCACCCCTCCAGGCGACAAGAGACCCAGTACTTC. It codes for CASSAHPSRRQETQYF.

The CDR3 spells CASSLARPGGRETQYF. The CDR3, as DNA: TGTGCCAGCAGCTTAGCGCGTCCTGGGGGGCGAGAGACCCAGTACTTC. This rearrangement joins TRBV7-2 to TRBJ2-1; D assignment may be TRBD1 or TRBD2 (6 bases each). The assigned J gene may be wrong: the sequence end matches TRBJ2-5 better. The CDR3 runs to 16 residues. Germline assignment: CDR1 SGHTA and CDR2 FQGNSA.

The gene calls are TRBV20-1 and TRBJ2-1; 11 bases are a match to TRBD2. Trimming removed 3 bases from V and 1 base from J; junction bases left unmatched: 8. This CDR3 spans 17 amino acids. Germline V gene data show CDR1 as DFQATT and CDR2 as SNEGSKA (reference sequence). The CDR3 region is CSASVLAGGFSYNEQFF. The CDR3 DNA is TGCAGTGCTAGTGTGCTAGCGGGAGGCTTTTCCTACAATGAGCAGTTCTTC.